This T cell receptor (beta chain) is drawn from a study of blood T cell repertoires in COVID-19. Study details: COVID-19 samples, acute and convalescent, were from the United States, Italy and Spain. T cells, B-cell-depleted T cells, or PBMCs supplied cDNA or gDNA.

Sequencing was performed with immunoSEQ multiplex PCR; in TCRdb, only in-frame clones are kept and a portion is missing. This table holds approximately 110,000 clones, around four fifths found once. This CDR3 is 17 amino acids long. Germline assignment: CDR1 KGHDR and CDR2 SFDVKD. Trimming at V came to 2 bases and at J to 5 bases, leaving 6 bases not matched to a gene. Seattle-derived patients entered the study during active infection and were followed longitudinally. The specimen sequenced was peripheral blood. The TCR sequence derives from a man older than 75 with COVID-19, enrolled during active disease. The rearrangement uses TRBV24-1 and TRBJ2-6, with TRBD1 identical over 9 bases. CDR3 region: CATSDYKGQGRANVLTF. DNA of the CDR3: TGTGCCACCAGTGATTACAAGGGACAGGGCCGGGCCAACGTCCTGACTTTC.